The 31 T cell receptor beta chains given below trace back to one sample, sequenced in a study of T cell repertoires in cytomegalovirus infection. Each CDR3 protein gets one entry after TCRdb re-called the reads with MiXCR. This sample has 150,000 to 200,000 distinct CDR3 sequences, with approximately 15% found just once. Sequencing was performed on PBMCs. The receptors shown here come from a human donor in good health (CMV status not recorded). Some clones in this sample may be carry-over from other donors' samples.

The chain uses TRBV28 and TRBJ2-5; D perhaps matches TRBD2 (6 bases). With 6 bases removed from V and 1 base from J, the gap between germline ends came to 15 bases. This CDR3 comprises 15 residues. The V gene's germline CDR1 is MDHEN and CDR2 SYDVKM. CDR3 region: CASSPFGGFQETQYF. CDR3 DNA: TGTGCCAGCAGCCCCTTTGGGGGGTTCCAAGAGACCCAGTACTTC.

This clonotype was seen at least ten times. The chain carries TRBV7-8 and TRBJ1-1; perhaps TRBD1 as D (6 bases). Germline V lookup: CDR1 SGHVS, CDR2 FQNEAQ. V shed 4 bases and J shed 5 bases, with 17 bases lying between them. The CDR3 covers 15 residues. CDR3 DNA: TGTGCCAGCAGCTCCACAGGGCCGGGAAGTACTGAAGCTTTCTTT. Protein sequence: CASSSTGPGSTEAFF.

This clonotype was counted at least ten times. The rearrangement uses TRBV6-2 or TRBV6-3 and TRBJ2-3, with D perhaps matching TRBD1 or TRBD2 (6 bases each). Germline V CDR1 and CDR2: MNHEY, SVGEGT. The CDR3 is 16 amino acids. V was cut by 0 bases and J by 7 bases, with 17 bases left in between. This chain's CDR3 is CASSYSAGDLENTQYF. CDR3 DNA sequence: TGTGCCAGCAGTTACTCGGCAGGGGACTTGGAGAATACGCAGTATTTT.

This clonotype was counted a few times. The chain has TRBV4-1 and TRBJ1-2; 7 bases line up with TRBD1. The CDR3 consists of 16 residues. Losses at the gene ends were 3 bases for V and 2 bases for J; bases not matched to a gene: 9. Germline-derived CDR1 and CDR2 are MGHRA and YSYEKL. This CDR3 reads CASSHPGRGRNYGYTF. DNA of the CDR3: TGCGCCAGCAGCCACCCGGGAAGGGGGCGCAACTATGGCTACACCTTC.

This clonotype was counted at least ten times. This CDR3 reads CASSYSGGQGGQPQHF. CDR3 sequence (DNA): TGTGCCAGCAGTTACTCGGGGGGCCAGGGCGGTCAGCCCCAGCATTTT. The chain carries TRBV6-6 and TRBJ1-5; TRBD1 might be the D (6 bases). V gave up 0 bases and J gave up 6 bases, with 15 bases separating them. Germline CDR1 reads MNHNY; CDR2 reads SVGAGI (reference sequence). The CDR3 consists of 16 residues.

The chain joins TRBV7-9 to TRBJ2-2; 10 bases map to TRBD1. The CDR3 length is 16 residues. Per germline, CDR1 SEHNR and CDR2 FQNEAQ (reference sequence). Losses at the gene ends were 5 bases for V and 4 bases for J; bases not matched to a gene: 7. CDR3 in amino acids: CASSPDRTGGTGELFF. CDR3 DNA: TGTGCCAGCAGCCCCGACCGGACAGGGGGCACCGGGGAGCTGTTTTTT.

This chain uses TRBV15 with TRBJ1-2; no reliable D call. CDR3 length: 17 residues. The V gene's germline CDR1 is LNHNV and CDR2 YYDKDF (reference sequence). Trimming stripped 0 bases from V and 6 bases from J, with 20 bases between. The CDR3 region is CATSRDRGGLGFDGYTF. CDR3 bases: TGTGCCACCAGCAGAGATCGGGGAGGTTTAGGATTCGATGGCTACACCTTC.

The chain is built from TRBV5-1 and TRBJ2-7, with TRBD1 identical over 7 bases. CDR1 is SGHRS, CDR2 YFSETQ, per germline. With V trimmed by 5 bases and J by 2 bases, 4 bases remained unmatched. This CDR3 region has 13 residues. CDR3 coding DNA: TGCGCCAGCAGGGTTACAGGGGCCTACGAGCAGTACTTC. Its protein is CASRVTGAYEQYF.

The V call is TRBV14, the J call TRBJ1-1, with D uncertain. Germline values: CDR1 SGHDN, CDR2 FVKESK. CDR3 length equals 15 residues. Trimming took 4 bases from V and 1 from J, leaving 13 bases between them. CDR3 amino acids: CASSPPIDWNTEAFF. The CDR3 DNA reads as TGTGCCAGCAGCCCTCCAATAGATTGGAACACTGAAGCTTTCTTT.

The V gene is TRBV28, the J gene TRBJ2-1; 11 bases are a match to TRBD2. The CDR3 runs 15 residues. Germline V gene data show CDR1 as MDHEN and CDR2 as SYDVKM. V was clipped by 5 bases and J by 5 bases; unmatched bases: 5. This chain's CDR3 is CASSGSGRVNNEQFF. CDR3 DNA: TGTGCCAGCAGTGGTAGCGGGAGGGTAAACAATGAGCAGTTCTTC.

The rearrangement uses TRBV29-1 and TRBJ2-2; D is undetermined. The V and J ends lost 6 bases and 8 bases respectively, with 13 bases between them. CDR3 size: 12 residues. Germline CDR1 reads SQVTM; CDR2 reads ANQGSEA. The CDR3 nucleotides read TGCAGCGTCCTATACATAGGGGGGGAGCTGTTTTTT. It yields the protein CSVLYIGGELFF.

To note about this clonotype: A read error may be the cause here, since a much bigger clone is one base away. J is TRBJ2-2 and V is TRBV2; unclear D gene. CDR1 and CDR2 from the germline V gene are SNHLY and FYNNEI. Trimming pared 6 bases from V and 0 bases from J, leaving 11 bases between. The CDR3 totals 15 residues. CDR3 sequence (DNA): TGTGCCAGCAGGAAGGTACAGTCGAACACCGGGGAGCTGTTTTTT. It is translated as CASRKVQSNTGELFF. The full variable domain, with the rest looked up from reference TRBV2 and TRBJ2-2, is EPEVTQTPSHQVTQMGQEVILRCVPISNHLYFYWYRQILGQKVEFLVSFYNNEISEKSEIFDDQFSVERPDGSNFTLKIRSTKLEDSAMYFCASRKVQSNTGELFFGEGSRLTVL.

The chain carries TRBV6-4 and TRBJ1-2; 8 bases are a match to TRBD1. The germline gives CDR1 MRHNA, CDR2 SNTAGT. The CDR3 length is 15 residues. V shed 7 bases, J shed 0 bases, and the junction held 7 bases outside the gene matches. CDR3 protein: CASKPTGGSNYGYTF. The CDR3 DNA sequence: TGTGCCAGCAAGCCTACAGGGGGGTCTAACTATGGCTACACCTTC.

At least ten counts were recorded for this clonotype. The V call is TRBV7-9, the J call TRBJ2-1; no clear D. Trimming cost V 2 bases and J 5 bases, with 10 bases left between them. The CDR3 is made up of 14 amino acids. The germline V gene has CDR1 SEHNR and CDR2 FQNEAQ (reference sequence). The CDR3, as DNA: TGTGCCAGCAGCTTAAGCACCGAAAACAATGAGCAGTTCTTC. Protein product: CASSLSTENNEQFF.

Note on this clonotype: This may be a read error, as it is one base from a much larger clone. The genes are TRBV6-1 and TRBJ1-5; TRBD1 agrees at 7 bases. Looked up from germline, CDR1 is MNHNS and CDR2 is SASEGT. With 5 bases clipped from V and 1 base from J, the junction kept 11 bases outside the gene matches. The CDR3 is 17 amino acids. The CDR3 DNA reads TGTGCCAGCAGTTACCCCGTAGGAGGGGGCAGCAATCAGCCCCAGCATTTT. It yields the protein CASSYPVGGGSNQPQHF.

This chain joins TRBV29-1 and TRBJ1-1, with TRBD1 as a possible D gene (5 bases). V was trimmed by 5 bases and J by 2 bases, leaving 12 bases between them. The CDR3 is made up of 13 amino acids. CDR1 is SQVTM, CDR2 ANQGSEA, per germline. CDR3 DNA: TGCAGCGTTATAGCGGGGGTAAACACTGAAGCTTTCTTT. Its protein is CSVIAGVNTEAFF.

This clonotype has more than one count but fewer than ten. The J gene is TRBJ2-7, the V gene TRBV28; D is possibly TRBD1 (6 bases). Trimming took off 6 bases at V and 3 bases at J, with 15 bases between the two ends. The CDR3 runs to 14 residues. Per germline, CDR1 MDHEN and CDR2 SYDVKM. The CDR3 reads CASSPQGLHYEQYF. CDR3 nucleotide sequence: TGTGCCAGCAGCCCCCAGGGGCTCCACTACGAGCAGTACTTC.

At least ten counts were recorded for this clonotype. This chain joins TRBV11-2 and TRBJ1-5; 7 bases fit TRBD1. With V trimmed by 3 bases and J by 1 base, 3 bases remained unmatched. Germline CDR1 and CDR2: SGHAT and FQNNGV. The CDR3 contains 15 residues. The CDR3 nucleotides are TGTGCCAGCAGCTTGACACAGGGGAGCAATCAGCCCCAGCATTTT. This codes for CASSLTQGSNQPQHF.

The genes are TRBV18 and TRBJ2-5; possibly TRBD2 for D (6 bases). Trimming left V 5 bases short and J 2 bases short, with 12 bases between. Germline V gene data show CDR1 as KGHSH and CDR2 as LQKENI. The CDR3 length is 14 residues. Here the CDR3 DNA reads TGTGCCAGCTCAACCAGGGAGGCACAAGAGACCCAGTACTTC. Its protein is CASSTREAQETQYF.

This clonotype was picked up many times. This chain links TRBV11-3 with TRBJ2-7; 9 bases line up with TRBD2. V lost 4 bases to trimming and J lost 7 bases; unmatched junction nucleotides: 5. Germline V lookup: CDR1 SGHNT, CDR2 YENEEA. The CDR3 covers 13 residues. CDR3 in amino acids: CASSSAGGREQYF. CDR3 coding DNA: TGTGCCAGCAGCTCGGCGGGGGGGCGGGAGCAGTACTTC.

This chain links TRBV2 with TRBJ2-3, with D perhaps matching TRBD2 (5 bases). The germline CDR1 and CDR2 sequences are SNHLY and FYNNEI. There are 14 residues in the CDR3. Trimming took off 8 bases at V and 6 bases at J, with 18 bases between the two ends. DNA for the CDR3: TGTGCCAGCGGAGGAACCTCGCCCACGGATACGCAGTATTTT. Amino acids: CASGGTSPTDTQYF.

Ten or more counts support this clonotype. The CDR3 bases are TGTGCCAGCAGTGAATTGGACAGGGGGCAAAACAATGAGCAGTTCTTC. Translating it yields CASSELDRGQNNEQFF. The genes are TRBV25-1 and TRBJ2-1, with 11 bases matching TRBD1. The CDR3 consists of 16 residues. Trimming at V came to 1 base and at J to 5 bases, leaving 4 bases not matched to a gene. CDR1 and CDR2 (germline): MGHDK, SYGVNS.

The chain recombines TRBV4-3 with TRBJ2-2; TRBD2 aligns across 7 bases. The germline gives CDR1 LGHNA, CDR2 YSLEER. V shed 2 bases, J shed 7 bases, and the junction held 10 bases outside the gene matches. This CDR3 spans 16 amino acids. In nucleotides, the CDR3 is TGCGCCAGCAGCCAAAGCGGGGCCGCTAACGGCGGGGAGCTGTTTTTT. This codes for CASSQSGAANGGELFF.

The J gene is TRBJ1-4, the V gene TRBV6-5; D is perhaps TRBD1 (5 bases). V was trimmed by 4 bases and J by 2 bases, leaving 5 bases between them. Germline CDR1 is MNHEY and CDR2 is SVGAGI. The CDR3 totals 13 residues. The CDR3 region has the DNA TGTGCCAGCAGTTGGGGGACTAATGAAAAACTGTTTTTT. Translated, it gives CASSWGTNEKLFF.

This clonotype was seen many times. CDR3 nucleotide sequence: TGTGCCAGCAGCTTAGCGGGGGGACTAGCGGGGCAAGAGACCCAGTACTTC. Translation: CASSLAGGLAGQETQYF. The chain carries TRBV7-2 and TRBJ2-5; TRBD2 aligns across 13 bases. The V segment lost 0 bases and the J segment 2 bases; nucleotides outside the gene matches: 3. Germline assignment: CDR1 SGHTA and CDR2 FQGNSA. The CDR3 totals 17 residues.

This chain joins TRBV10-3 and TRBJ1-6; D possibly corresponds to TRBD1 (6 bases). This CDR3 has 17 amino acids. Germline V gives CDR1 ENHRY, CDR2 SYGVKD. The V end lost 2 bases, the J end lost 10 bases, and 21 bases lay between the germline ends. In DNA, the CDR3 is TGTGCCATCAGTGAGCTGACGAGGGGCAGGGGACGATCACCCCTCCACTTT. Residues: CAISELTRGRGRSPLHF.

The chain recombines TRBV5-4 with TRBJ2-4; no clear D. Trimming stripped 7 bases from V and 3 bases from J, with 14 bases between. Germline loops: CDR1 SGHNT, CDR2 YYREEE (reference sequence). The CDR3 is 14 residues long. The CDR3 DNA sequence: TGTGCCAGCGGGAAGGGTTTGGACAAAAACATTCAGTACTTC. Translation gives CASGKGLDKNIQYF.

The gene calls are TRBV5-1 and TRBJ2-7; tentative D call: TRBD1 (6 bases). In germline, CDR1 is SGHRS, CDR2 YFSETQ. The CDR3 has 13 residues. With 3 bases removed from V and 3 bases from J, the gap between germline ends came to 10 bases. CDR3 amino acids: CASSWDTRYEQYF. The CDR3 coding sequence is TGCGCCAGCAGCTGGGACACCCGCTACGAGCAGTACTTC.

This clonotype was detected many times. The chain recombines TRBV7-8 with TRBJ1-6; D gene unclear. The germline V and J ends were trimmed by 5 bases and 9 bases, with 14 bases remaining between them. Germline V gene data show CDR1 as SGHVS and CDR2 as FQNEAQ. The CDR3 spans 14 residues. The CDR3 DNA is TGTGCCAGCAGCCAGCAAGGGCGTAGTTCACCCCTCCACTTT. It specifies CASSQQGRSSPLHF.

This clonotype showed up just a few times. The V call is TRBV19, the J call TRBJ2-7, with 10 bases fitting TRBD1. Germline CDR1 is LNHDA and CDR2 is SQIVND (reference sequence). This CDR3 has 14 residues. Germline trimming cut 11 bases from V and 5 bases from J; bases unmatched to any gene: 12. The DNA of the CDR3 is TGTGCCGCAGCACCGGGACAGGGGAGACACGAGCAGTACTTC. Its translation: CAAAPGQGRHEQYF.

The chain recombines TRBV5-6 with TRBJ2-3, with D perhaps TRBD1 (5 bases). The CDR3 contains 14 residues. Trimming cost V 0 bases and J 8 bases, with 13 bases left between them. Germline V gives CDR1 SGHDT, CDR2 YYEEEE. The CDR3 spells CASSLGRALGTQYF. The CDR3 nucleotides are TGTGCCAGCAGCTTGGGCAGGGCCCTAGGTACGCAGTATTTT.